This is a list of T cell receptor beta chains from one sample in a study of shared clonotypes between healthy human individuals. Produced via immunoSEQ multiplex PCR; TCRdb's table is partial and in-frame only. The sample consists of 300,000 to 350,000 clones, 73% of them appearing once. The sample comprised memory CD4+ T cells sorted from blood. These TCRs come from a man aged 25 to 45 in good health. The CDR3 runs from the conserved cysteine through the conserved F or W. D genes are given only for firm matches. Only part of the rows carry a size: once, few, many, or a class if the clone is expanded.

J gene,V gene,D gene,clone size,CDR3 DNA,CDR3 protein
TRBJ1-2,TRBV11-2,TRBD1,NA,TGTGCCAGCAGCTCAATTCTCGGTGGGACAGCTTATGGCTACACCTTC,CASSSILGGTAYGYTF
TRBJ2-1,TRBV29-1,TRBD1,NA,TGCAGCGTTGAAAAACAGGGGGCAGGTGAGCAGTTCTTC,CSVEKQGAGEQFF
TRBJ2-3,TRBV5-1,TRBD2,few,TGCGCCAGCAGCTACCGAGCGGGAGGCACAGATACGCAGTATTTT,CASSYRAGGTDTQYF
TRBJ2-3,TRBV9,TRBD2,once,TGTGCCAGCAGCGTAGGGGGACTAGCGGGAGGAGATACGCAGTATTTT,CASSVGGLAGGDTQYF
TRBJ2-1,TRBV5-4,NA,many,TGTGCCAGCAGCCTTCATGGACTCCCTAATGAGCAGTTCTTC,CASSLHGLPNEQFF
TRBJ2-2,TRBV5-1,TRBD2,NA,TGCGCCAGCAGCTTGAGCGGGAGTATAGGGAACACCGGGGAGCTGTTTTTT,CASSLSGSIGNTGELFF
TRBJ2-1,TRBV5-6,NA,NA,TGTGCCAGCAGCTTGACGAACAGGGTTGATGAGCAGTTCTTC,CASSLTNRVDEQFF
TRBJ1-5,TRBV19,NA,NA,TGTGCCAGTAGTATTTTATGGGCTACAGATAGCAATCAGCCCCAGCATTTT,CASSILWATDSNQPQHF
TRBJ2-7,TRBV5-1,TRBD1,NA,TGCGCCAGCAGCGTACTACAGGGGAGCGAGCAGTACTTC,CASSVLQGSEQYF
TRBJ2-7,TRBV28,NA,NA,TGTGCCAGCAGTGGCTACTCCTACGAGCAGTACTTC,CASSGYSYEQYF
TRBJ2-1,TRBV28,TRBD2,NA,TGTGCCAGCAGAAAGGGAGGGATCAATGAGCAGTTCTTC,CASRKGGINEQFF
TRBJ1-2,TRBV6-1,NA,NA,TGTGCCAGCAGCGACAGTTTCTCCTATGGCTACACCTTC,CASSDSFSYGYTF
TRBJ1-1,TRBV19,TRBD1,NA,TGTGCCAGTAGCCGAGGACAGGGTGGGAAAGCTTTCTTT,CASSRGQGGKAFF
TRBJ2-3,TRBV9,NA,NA,TGTGCCAGCAGCGCTGCTGGAGTAGATACGCAGTATTTT,CASSAAGVDTQYF
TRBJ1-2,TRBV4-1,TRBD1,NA,TGCGCCAGCAGACAGACAGGGAGCCTATCCTATGGCTACACCTTC,CASRQTGSLSYGYTF
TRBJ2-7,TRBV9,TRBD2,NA,TGTGCCAGCAGCTTCCCGGGACTAGCGGATTCCTACGAGCAGTACTTC,CASSFPGLADSYEQYF
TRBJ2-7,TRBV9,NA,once,TGTGCCAGCAGCGTAGGTGCCAACACCTTTGCAGAGCAGTACTTC,CASSVGANTFAEQYF
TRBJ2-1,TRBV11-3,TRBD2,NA,TGTGCCAGCAGCCACGGGGGTAGCGGGAACAATGAGCAGTTCTTC,CASSHGGSGNNEQFF
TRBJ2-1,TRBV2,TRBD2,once,TGTGCCAGCCAAAGCGCGGGAGGGGGGTCCAATGAGCAGTTCTTC,CASQSAGGGSNEQFF
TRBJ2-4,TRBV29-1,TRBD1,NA,TGCAGCGCTACAGGGGGTGGGGACATTCAGTACTTC,CSATGGGDIQYF
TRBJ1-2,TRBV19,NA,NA,TGTGCCAGTAAGAGAGGGGCAACCGGAGGAGGCTACACCTTC,CASKRGATGGGYTF
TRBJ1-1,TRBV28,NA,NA,TGTGCCAGCCCTACAGGTTCCGTGAACACTGAAGCTTTCTTT,CASPTGSVNTEAFF
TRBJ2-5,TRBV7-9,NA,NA,TGTGCCAGCAGCCCCGAACCCCGAAAGGAGACCCAGTACTTC,CASSPEPRKETQYF
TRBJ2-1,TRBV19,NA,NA,TGTGCCAGTACTCCAAGCGGAGGCTCCTACAATGAGCAGTTCTTC,CASTPSGGSYNEQFF
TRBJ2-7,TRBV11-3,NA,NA,TGTGCCAGCAGCTTAGATTCTTACGAGCAGTACTTC,CASSLDSYEQYF
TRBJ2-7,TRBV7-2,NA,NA,TGTGCCAGCAGTAACTCGGTCCGGACAGTCGACCCCGAGCAGTACTTC,CASSNSVRTVDPEQYF
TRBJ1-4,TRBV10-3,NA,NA,TGTGCCACCAAGCCTGGCTCTAATGAAAAACTGTTTTTT,CATKPGSNEKLFF
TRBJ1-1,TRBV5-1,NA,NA,TGCGCCAGCAGCTTGGTCGGTCAGAGCAACACTGAAGCTTTCTTT,CASSLVGQSNTEAFF
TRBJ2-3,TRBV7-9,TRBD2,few,TGTGCCAGCAGTAAGCGGGAGTTGAAAGATACGCAGTATTTT,CASSKRELKDTQYF
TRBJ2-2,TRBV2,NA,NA,TGTGCCAGCAGGGAACAGGGTCCCACCGGGGAGCTGTTTTTT,CASREQGPTGELFF
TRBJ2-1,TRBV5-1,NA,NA,TGCGCCAGCAGCGTACAGGTTTACAATGAGCAGTTCTTC,CASSVQVYNEQFF